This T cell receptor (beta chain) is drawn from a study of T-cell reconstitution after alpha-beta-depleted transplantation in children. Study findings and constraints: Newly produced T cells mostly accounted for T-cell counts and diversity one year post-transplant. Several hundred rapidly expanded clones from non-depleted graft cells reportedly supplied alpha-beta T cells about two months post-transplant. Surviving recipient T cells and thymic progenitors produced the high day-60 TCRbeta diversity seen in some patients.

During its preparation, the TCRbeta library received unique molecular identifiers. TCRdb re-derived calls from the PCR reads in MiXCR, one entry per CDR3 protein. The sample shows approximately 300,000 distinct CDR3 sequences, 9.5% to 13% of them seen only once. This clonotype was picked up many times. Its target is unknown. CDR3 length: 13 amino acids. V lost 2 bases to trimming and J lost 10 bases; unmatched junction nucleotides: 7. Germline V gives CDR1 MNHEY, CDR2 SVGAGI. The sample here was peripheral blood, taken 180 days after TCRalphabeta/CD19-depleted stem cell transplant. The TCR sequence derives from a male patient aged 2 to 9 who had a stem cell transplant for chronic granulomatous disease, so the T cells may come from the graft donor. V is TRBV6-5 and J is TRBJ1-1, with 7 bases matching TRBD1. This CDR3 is CASSYVTGEGAFF. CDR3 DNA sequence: TGTGCCAGCAGTTACGTAACAGGGGAGGGAGCTTTCTTT.